This T cell receptor beta chain was identified in a study of blood T cell repertoires in COVID-19. Per the germline V gene, CDR1 is LGHDT and CDR2 is YNNKEL (reference sequence). The ends lost 1 base at V and 5 bases at J; junction bases unmatched: 5. The CDR3 extends over 14 amino acids. Original handling: Using reference gene primer amplification, nucleated cell counts were estimated. Sequenced by immunoSEQ multiplex PCR; TCRdb stores in-frame clones only, minus some. The DNA was the basis for D and trimming; V, J and clone size are from that table. This table holds roughly 200,000 clones, around 84% found once. Patients of the Seattle cohort, enrolled during active infection, were followed longitudinally.

The TCR originated in a woman of 80 years or more with COVID-19, enrolled during active disease. The rearrangement uses TRBV3-1 (or the pseudogene TRBV3-2) and TRBJ2-7; the match to TRBD2 covers 7 bases. Specimen: peripheral blood. The CDR3 nucleotides are TGTGCCAGCAGCCAAGTGGGGGGGAAAAACGAGCAGTACTTC. It codes for CASSQVGGKNEQYF.